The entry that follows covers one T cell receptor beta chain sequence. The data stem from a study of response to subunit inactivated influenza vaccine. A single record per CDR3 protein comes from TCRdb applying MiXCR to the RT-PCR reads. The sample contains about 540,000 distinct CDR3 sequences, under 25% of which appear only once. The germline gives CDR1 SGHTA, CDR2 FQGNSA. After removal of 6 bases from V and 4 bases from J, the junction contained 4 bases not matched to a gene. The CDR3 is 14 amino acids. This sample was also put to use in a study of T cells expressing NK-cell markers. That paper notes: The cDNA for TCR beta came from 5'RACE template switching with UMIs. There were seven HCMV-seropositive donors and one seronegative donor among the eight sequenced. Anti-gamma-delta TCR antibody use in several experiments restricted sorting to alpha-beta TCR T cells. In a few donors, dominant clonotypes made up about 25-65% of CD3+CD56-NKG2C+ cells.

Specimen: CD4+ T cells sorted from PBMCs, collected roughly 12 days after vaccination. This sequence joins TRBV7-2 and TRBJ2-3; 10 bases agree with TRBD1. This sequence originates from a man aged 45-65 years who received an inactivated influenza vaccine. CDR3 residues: CASREDRGADTQYF. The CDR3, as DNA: TGTGCCAGCAGGGAGGACAGGGGGGCAGATACGCAGTATTTT.